The table lists the clone carrying this T cell receptor (beta chain) with many counts. This specimen belongs to a study of neurological immune-mediated disorders. Time point here: technical triplicate 3. MiXCR, run by TCRdb on the 5' RACE reads, gives a single entry per CDR3 protein. The repertoire holds nearly 30,000 distinct CDR3 sequences, about 16% seen once, with almost 5% in the top ten. The CDR3 spans 13 residues. The V gene lost 5 bases and the J gene lost 4 bases, with 10 bases spanning the gap. Per the germline V gene, CDR1 is MNHNS and CDR2 is SASEGT. The V and J genes are TRBV6-1 and TRBJ2-3; no clear D. The sequence was obtained from a female donor with HTLV-1-associated myelopathy (HAM/TSP). Sequenced material: CD4+ T cells from blood. The CDR3 coding sequence is TGTGCCAGCAGTTCCCTTCGGGCAGATACGCAGTATTTT. Translated: CASSSLRADTQYF.